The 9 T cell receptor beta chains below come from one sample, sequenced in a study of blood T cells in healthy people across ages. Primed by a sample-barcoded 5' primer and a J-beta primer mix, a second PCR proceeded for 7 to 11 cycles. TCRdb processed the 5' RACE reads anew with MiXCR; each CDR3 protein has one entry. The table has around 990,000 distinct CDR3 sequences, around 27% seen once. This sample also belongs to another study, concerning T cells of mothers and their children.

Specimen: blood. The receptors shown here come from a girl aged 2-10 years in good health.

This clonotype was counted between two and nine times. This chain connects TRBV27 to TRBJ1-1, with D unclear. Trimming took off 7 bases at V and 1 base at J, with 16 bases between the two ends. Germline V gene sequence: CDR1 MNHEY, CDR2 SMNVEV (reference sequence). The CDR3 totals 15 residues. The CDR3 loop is CASIKVLGGNTEAFF. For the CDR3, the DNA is TGTGCCAGCATCAAAGTTCTCGGCGGGAACACTGAAGCTTTCTTT.

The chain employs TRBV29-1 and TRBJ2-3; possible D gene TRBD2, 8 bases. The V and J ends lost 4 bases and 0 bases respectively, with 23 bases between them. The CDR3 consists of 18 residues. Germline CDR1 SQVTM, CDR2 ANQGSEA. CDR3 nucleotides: TGCAGCGTTGCAGGGGGGGCACAGCGGGGGCACAGCACAGATACGCAGTATTTT. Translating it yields CSVAGGAQRGHSTDTQYF.

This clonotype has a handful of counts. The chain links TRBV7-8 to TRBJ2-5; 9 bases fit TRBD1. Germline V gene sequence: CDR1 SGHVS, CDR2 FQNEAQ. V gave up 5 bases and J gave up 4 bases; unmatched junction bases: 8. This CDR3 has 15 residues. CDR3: CASSLRTDRGETQYF. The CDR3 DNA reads TGTGCCAGCAGCCTGCGGACGGACAGGGGAGAGACCCAGTACTTC.

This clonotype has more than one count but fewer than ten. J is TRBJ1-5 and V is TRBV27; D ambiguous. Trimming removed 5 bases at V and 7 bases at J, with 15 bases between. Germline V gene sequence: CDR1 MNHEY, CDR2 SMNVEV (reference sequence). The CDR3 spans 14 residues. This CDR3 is CASSPLGLGQPQHF. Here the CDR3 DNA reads TGTGCCAGCAGTCCCCTAGGGCTGGGGCAGCCCCAGCATTTT.

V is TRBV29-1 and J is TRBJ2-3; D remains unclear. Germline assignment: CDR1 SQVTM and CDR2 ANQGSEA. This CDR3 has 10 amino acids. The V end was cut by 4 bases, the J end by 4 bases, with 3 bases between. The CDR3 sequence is CSVGPDTQYF. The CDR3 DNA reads TGCAGCGTTGGGCCAGATACGCAGTATTTT.

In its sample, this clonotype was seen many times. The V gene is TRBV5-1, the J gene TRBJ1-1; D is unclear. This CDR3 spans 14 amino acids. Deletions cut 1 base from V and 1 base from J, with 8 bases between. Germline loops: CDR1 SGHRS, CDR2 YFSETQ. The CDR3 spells CASSLRVGNTEAFF. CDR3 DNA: TGCGCCAGCAGCTTGAGGGTCGGGAACACTGAAGCTTTCTTT.

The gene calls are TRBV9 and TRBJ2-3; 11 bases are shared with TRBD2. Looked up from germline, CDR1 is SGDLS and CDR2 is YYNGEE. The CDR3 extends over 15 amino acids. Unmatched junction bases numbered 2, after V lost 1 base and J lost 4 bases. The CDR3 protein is CASSVFSGGADTQYF. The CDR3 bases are TGTGCCAGCAGCGTATTTAGCGGGGGGGCAGATACGCAGTATTTT.

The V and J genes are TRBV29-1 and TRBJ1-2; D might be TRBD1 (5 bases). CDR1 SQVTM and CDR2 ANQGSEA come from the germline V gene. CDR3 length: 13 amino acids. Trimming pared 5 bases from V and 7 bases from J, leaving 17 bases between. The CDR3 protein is CSVLTYAGSGYTF. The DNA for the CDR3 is TGCAGCGTTTTAACTTACGCAGGGTCTGGCTACACCTTC.

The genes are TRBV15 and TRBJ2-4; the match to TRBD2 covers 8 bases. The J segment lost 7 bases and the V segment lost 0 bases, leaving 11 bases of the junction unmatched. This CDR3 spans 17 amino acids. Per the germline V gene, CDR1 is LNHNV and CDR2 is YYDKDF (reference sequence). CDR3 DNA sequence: TGTGCCACCAGCAGAGAGACTAGCGCACCGGGAGGGAACATTCAGTACTTC. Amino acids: CATSRETSAPGGNIQYF.